This TCR beta chain came from a study of shared clonotypes between healthy human individuals. Whole-study results and caveats: Sharing of clonotypes among donors was expected to vary with sequencing depth.

Regarding this clone: Its antigen is not known.

Genomic DNA, for the unsorted samples, came from about 90 million PBMCs. The run depth of the assay was deep. Ten immunoSEQ deep assay plates were used to sequence the DNA of unsorted PBMCs. TCRdb keeps only in-frame clones here, not all; method: immunoSEQ multiplex PCR. The profile shows about half a million clones, 60% to 80% of them singletons. The CDR3 has 15 amino acids. CDR1 SGHNT and CDR2 YYREEE come from the germline V gene (reference sequence). V dropped 5 bases and J dropped 1 base, with 15 bases sitting between them. Source material: PBMCs. The chain combines TRBV5-4 with TRBJ1-1; D ambiguous. This receptor was identified in a woman aged 40 to 50 in good health. Some clones in this sample may be carry-over from other donors' samples. The CDR3 protein is CASSHGGGRNTEAFF. The CDR3 nucleotides are TGTGCCAGCAGTCACGGTGGAGGGAGGAACACTGAAGCTTTCTTT.